These 7 T cell receptor beta chains share one sample of origin, sequenced in a study of T cell responses to AZD1222 COVID-19 vaccine. Measured with immunoSEQ multiplex PCR; TCRdb has only the in-frame clones, and not every one. The sample lists approximately 13,000 clones; about 84% were seen once. Here the sequenced sample was peripheral blood, taken 28 days after the second AZD1222 dose. The receptors here all came from an adult who received the AZD1222 COVID-19 vaccine.

CDR3 sequence reads: CASSPNTGRGQPQHF. CDR3 coding DNA: TGTGCCAGCTCACCAAATACAGGGCGGGGGCAGCCCCAGCATTTT. The chain uses TRBV18 and TRBJ1-5, with D perhaps matching TRBD1 (6 bases). Trimming shortened V by 2 bases and J by 7 bases, and 15 bases separated the two germline ends. Germline V gene sequence: CDR1 KGHSH, CDR2 LQKENI. This CDR3 has 15 residues.

The J gene is TRBJ1-3, the V gene TRBV19, with no clear D. Looked up from germline, CDR1 is LNHDA and CDR2 is SQIVND (reference sequence). V lost 5 bases, J lost 0 bases, and 11 bases lay in between. There are 15 residues in the CDR3. This CDR3 is CASSPDGFSGNTIYF. CDR3 nucleotide sequence: TGTGCCAGTAGTCCCGACGGATTCTCTGGAAACACCATATATTTT.

As DNA, the CDR3 is TGCGCCAGCAGCTTGACCTCGACCGATCCCCTCTATGGCTACACCTTC. The encoded protein is CASSLTSTDPLYGYTF. The chain has TRBV5-1 and TRBJ1-2; unclear D gene. The CDR3 consists of 16 residues. V lost 1 base to trimming and J lost 4 bases, with 17 bases between them. Germline values: CDR1 SGHRS, CDR2 YFSETQ.

The chain employs TRBV14 and TRBJ2-1; no definite D call. The germline V gene encodes CDR1 SGHDN and CDR2 FVKESK. V shed 1 base and J shed 13 bases, with 8 bases lying between them. The CDR3 runs 11 residues. In DNA, the CDR3 is TGTGCCAGCAGCCAAGGATTTCACCAGTTCTTC. As protein: CASSQGFHQFF.

The rearrangement joins TRBV27 to TRBJ1-6; D gene ambiguous. Germline loops: CDR1 MNHEY, CDR2 SMNVEV (reference sequence). The CDR3 covers 12 residues. The V end lost 6 bases, the J end lost 11 bases, and 11 bases lay between the germline ends. The CDR3 DNA follows: TGTGCCAGCAGGACGGACCTCACACCCCTCCACTTT. Protein: CASRTDLTPLHF.

This chain uses TRBV3-1 (or the pseudogene TRBV3-2) with TRBJ2-5, with 8 bases identical to TRBD1. The germline V gene encodes CDR1 LGHDT and CDR2 YNNKEL (reference sequence). V lost 4 bases, J lost 5 bases, and 3 bases stayed unmatched. The CDR3 sequence is 13 residues long. The CDR3 DNA sequence: TGTGCCAGCAGCCGACAGGGGAGGGAGACCCAGTACTTC. This encodes CASSRQGRETQYF.

The rearrangement links TRBV6-5 to TRBJ1-6; D unresolved. V lost 2 bases, J lost 5 bases, and 10 bases lay in between. The CDR3 runs to 15 residues. Germline V lookup: CDR1 MNHEY, CDR2 SVGAGI. The DNA of the CDR3 is TGTGCCAGCAGTTACGACGGGGTCCATAATTCACCCCTCCACTTT. Translated: CASSYDGVHNSPLHF.